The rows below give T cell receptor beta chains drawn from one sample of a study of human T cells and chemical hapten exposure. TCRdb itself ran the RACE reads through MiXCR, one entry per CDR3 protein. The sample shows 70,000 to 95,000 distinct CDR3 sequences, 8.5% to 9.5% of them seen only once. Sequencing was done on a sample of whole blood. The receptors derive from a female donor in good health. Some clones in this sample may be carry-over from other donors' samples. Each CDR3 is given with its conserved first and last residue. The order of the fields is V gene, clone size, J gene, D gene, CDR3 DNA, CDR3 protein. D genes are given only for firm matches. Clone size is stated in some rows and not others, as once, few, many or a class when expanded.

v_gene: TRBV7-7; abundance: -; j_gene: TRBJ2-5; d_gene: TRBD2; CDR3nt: TGTGCTAGCAGTCCCCTTAGCGGGGAGACCCAGTACTTC; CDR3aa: CASSPLSGETQYF
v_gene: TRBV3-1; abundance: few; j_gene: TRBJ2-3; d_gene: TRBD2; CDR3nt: TGTGCCAGCAGCCTCGTCCCTACTACCGGGACTAAAACAGATACGCAGTATTTT; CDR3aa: CASSLVPTTGTKTDTQYF
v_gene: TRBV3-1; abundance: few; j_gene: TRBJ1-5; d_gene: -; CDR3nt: TGTGCCAGCAGCCAATACAGAGATCAGCCCCAGCATTTT; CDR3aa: CASSQYRDQPQHF
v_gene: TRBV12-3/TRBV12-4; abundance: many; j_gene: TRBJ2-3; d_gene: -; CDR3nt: TGTGCCAGCCTCGCGCGGGGCACAGATACGCAGTATTTT; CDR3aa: CASLARGTDTQYF
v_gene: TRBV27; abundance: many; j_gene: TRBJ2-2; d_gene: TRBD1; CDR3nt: TGTGCCAGCAGTACCAGGGACAGGGAGACCGGGGAGCTGTTTTTT; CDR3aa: CASSTRDRETGELFF
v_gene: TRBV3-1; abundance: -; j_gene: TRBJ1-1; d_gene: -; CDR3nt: TGTGCCAGCAGCCAAGATTCGGGACTCTCGAACACTGAAGCTTTCTTT; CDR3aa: CASSQDSGLSNTEAFF
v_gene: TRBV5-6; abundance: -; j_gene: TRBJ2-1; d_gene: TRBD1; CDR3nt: TGTGCCAGCAGCTTCCTCGGCGGGACAGGGGGCTACAATGAGCAGTTCTTC; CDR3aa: CASSFLGGTGGYNEQFF
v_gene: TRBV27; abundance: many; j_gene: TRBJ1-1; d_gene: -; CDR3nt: TGTGCCAGCAGTTTTTCTCGTGGGGGGCGGACTGAAGCTTTCTTT; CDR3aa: CASSFSRGGRTEAFF
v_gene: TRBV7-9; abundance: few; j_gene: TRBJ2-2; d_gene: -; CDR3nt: TGTGCCAGCAGCTTAGACAGGCCCTTTAACACCGGGGAGCTGTTTTTT; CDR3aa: CASSLDRPFNTGELFF
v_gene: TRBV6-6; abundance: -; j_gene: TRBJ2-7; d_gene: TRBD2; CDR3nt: TGTGCCAGCAACCTACAAGCGGGGGGGCCCCACGAGCAGTACTTC; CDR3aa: CASNLQAGGPHEQYF
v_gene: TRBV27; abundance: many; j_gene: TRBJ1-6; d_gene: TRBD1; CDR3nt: TGTGCCAGCAGTCAACCGGGACAGTTTAATTCACCCCTCCACTTT; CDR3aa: CASSQPGQFNSPLHF
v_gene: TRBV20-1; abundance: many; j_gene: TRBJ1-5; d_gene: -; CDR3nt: TGCAGTGCTAGAGACAAAGGGTCTCAGCCCCAGCATTTT; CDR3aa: CSARDKGSQPQHF
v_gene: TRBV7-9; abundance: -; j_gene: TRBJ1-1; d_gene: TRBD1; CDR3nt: TGTGCCAGCAGCCAACAGGGGTCGTTTGAAGCTTTCTTT; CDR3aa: CASSQQGSFEAFF
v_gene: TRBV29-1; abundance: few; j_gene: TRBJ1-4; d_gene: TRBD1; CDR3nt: TGCAGCTTTGCCGGGACAGGGGGTGAAAAACTGTTTTTT; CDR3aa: CSFAGTGGEKLFF
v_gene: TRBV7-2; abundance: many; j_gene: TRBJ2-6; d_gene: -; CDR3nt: TGTGCCAGCAGCTACTTGGACAGAACTATCTCTGGGGCCAACGTCCTGACTTTC; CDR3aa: CASSYLDRTISGANVLTF
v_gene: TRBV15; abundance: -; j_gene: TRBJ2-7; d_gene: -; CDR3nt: TGTGCCACCAGCAGTCGTCGGCTCGGGGACTTCTACGAGCAGTACTTC; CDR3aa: CATSSRRLGDFYEQYF
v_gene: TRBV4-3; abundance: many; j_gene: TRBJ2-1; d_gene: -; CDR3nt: TGCGCCAGCAGGGGTGGGCAGGGGAATGAGCAGTTCTTC; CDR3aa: CASRGGQGNEQFF
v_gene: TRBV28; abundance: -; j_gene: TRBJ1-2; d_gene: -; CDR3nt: TGTGCCAGCAGTTCTATGGGGGCGCCCTTCTACTATGGCTACACCTTC; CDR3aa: CASSSMGAPFYYGYTF
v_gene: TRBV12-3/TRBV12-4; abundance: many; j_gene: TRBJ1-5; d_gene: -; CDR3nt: TGTGCCAGCAGTTTTGGGGGCAATCAGCCCCAGCATTTT; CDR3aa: CASSFGGNQPQHF
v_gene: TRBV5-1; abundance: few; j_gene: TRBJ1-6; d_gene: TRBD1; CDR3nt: TGCGCCAGCAGCTGGACAGGGCCCCTTTCACCCCTCCACTTT; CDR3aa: CASSWTGPLSPLHF
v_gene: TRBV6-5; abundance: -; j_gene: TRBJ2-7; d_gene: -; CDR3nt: TGTGCCAGCACTTCAGGACTTGTTCAGTACTTC; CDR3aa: CASTSGLVQYF
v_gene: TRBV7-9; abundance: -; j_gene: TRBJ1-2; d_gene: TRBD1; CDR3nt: TGTGCCAGCAGCCCCCCAGGGGGCCGCTATGGCTACACCTTC; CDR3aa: CASSPPGGRYGYTF
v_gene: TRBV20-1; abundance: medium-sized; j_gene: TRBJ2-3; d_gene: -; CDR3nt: TGCAGTGCTAGACCTAGCTCAGATACGCAGTATTTT; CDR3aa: CSARPSSDTQYF
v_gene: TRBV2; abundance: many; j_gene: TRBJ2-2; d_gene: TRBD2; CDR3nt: TGTGCCAGCAGTCGCGGACTAGCGGGGAGGAACACCGGGGAGCTGTTTTTT; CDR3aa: CASSRGLAGRNTGELFF
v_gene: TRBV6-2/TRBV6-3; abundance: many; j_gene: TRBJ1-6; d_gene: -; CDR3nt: TGTGCCAGCAGTTTCGGGGGCGAGAATTCACCCCTCCACTTT; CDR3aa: CASSFGGENSPLHF
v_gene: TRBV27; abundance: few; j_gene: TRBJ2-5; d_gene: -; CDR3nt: TGTGCCAGCAGTCGTATTCCGGGCCCTAAGGTTCGAGAGACCCAGTACTTC; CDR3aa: CASSRIPGPKVRETQYF
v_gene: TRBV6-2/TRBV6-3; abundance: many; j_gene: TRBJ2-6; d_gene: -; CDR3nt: TGTGCCAGCACCTTCCGGGCTCACTCTGGGGCCAACGTCCTGACTTTC; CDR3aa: CASTFRAHSGANVLTF
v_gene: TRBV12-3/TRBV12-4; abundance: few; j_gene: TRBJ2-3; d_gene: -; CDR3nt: TGTGCCAGCAGTCCTCGGGGAGGAACCACAGATACGCAGTATTTT; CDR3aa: CASSPRGGTTDTQYF
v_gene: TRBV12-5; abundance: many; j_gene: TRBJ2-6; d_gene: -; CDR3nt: TGTGCTAGTGGTTTGGCCCTCATATATCCGCGCTCTGGGGCCAACGTCCTGACTTTC; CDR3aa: CASGLALIYPRSGANVLTF
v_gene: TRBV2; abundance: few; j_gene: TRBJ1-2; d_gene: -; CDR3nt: TGTGCCAGCAGTGAACCGGGGCCAAGGGGAGCGTATGGCTACACCTTC; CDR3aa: CASSEPGPRGAYGYTF
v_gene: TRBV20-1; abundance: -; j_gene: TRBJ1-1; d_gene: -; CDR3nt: TGCAGTGCTAGAGACCACCAGGCAGGGGAAACTGAAGCTTTCTTT; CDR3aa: CSARDHQAGETEAFF
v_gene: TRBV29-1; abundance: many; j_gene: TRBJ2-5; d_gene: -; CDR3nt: TGCAGCGTGCATCCTAGGTTACAAGAGACCCAGTACTTC; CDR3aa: CSVHPRLQETQYF
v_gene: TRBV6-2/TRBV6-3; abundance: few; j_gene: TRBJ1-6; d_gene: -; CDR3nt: TGTGCCAGCAGCACCACGGTGTATAATTCACCCCTCCACTTT; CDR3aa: CASSTTVYNSPLHF